Listed below are T cell receptor beta chains from one sample, sequenced in a study of radiotherapy plus CTLA-4 blockade in lung cancer. TCRdb's copy holds only in-frame clones and misses some; the assay was immunoSEQ multiplex PCR. The sample has nearly 95,000 clones, 80% to 85% seen once; the top ten hold roughly 26%. The specimen comprised peripheral blood, sampled from a patient treated with radiotherapy plus ipilimumab. These receptor sequences come from a human donor with non-small cell lung cancer that progressed on radiotherapy plus ipilimumab. Each CDR3 is given with its conserved first and last residue. The D gene is left open where the match is weak. Clone sizes are given selectively: once, few, many, or a class where the clone is expanded.

abundance,j_gene,d_gene,v_gene,CDR3aa,CDR3nt
.,TRBJ2-1,.,TRBV7-7,CASSSTGSSYNEQFF,TGTGCTAGCAGCTCTACAGGGTCCTCCTACAATGAGCAGTTCTTC
.,TRBJ1-5,.,TRBV28,CASRRGSGNQPQHF,TGTGCCAGCAGGAGAGGGTCCGGCAATCAGCCCCAGCATTTT
.,TRBJ1-1,TRBD1,TRBV7-6,CASSFRLSSGGTEAFF,TGTGCCAGCAGCTTCCGCTTGTCGTCAGGGGGCACTGAAGCTTTCTTT
.,TRBJ2-1,TRBD2,TRBV10-3,CASGTSGMDEQLF,TGTGCCTCCGGGACTAGCGGGATGGATGAGCAGCTCTTC
.,TRBJ2-5,TRBD1,TRBV6-6,CASLGTGRSGETQYF,TGTGCCAGCTTGGGGACAGGGAGGAGCGGAGAGACCCAGTACTTC
few,TRBJ2-4,TRBD2,TRBV2,CASSEAGSWGGKNIQYF,TGTGCCAGCAGTGAAGCCGGGAGTTGGGGGGGCAAAAACATTCAGTACTTC
.,TRBJ2-1,.,TRBV15,CATSRDISYNEQFF,TGTGCCACCAGCAGAGACATCTCCTACAATGAGCAGTTCTTC
.,TRBJ2-7,TRBD1,TRBV5-1,CASSSPGQGSYEQYF,TGCGCCAGCAGTTCCCCGGGACAGGGGTCATACGAGCAGTACTTC
.,TRBJ2-1,TRBD1,TRBV6-5,CASSPGQGIHEQFF,TGTGCCAGCAGTCCCGGACAGGGGATCCATGAGCAGTTCTTC
.,TRBJ2-5,TRBD2,TRBV9,CASSKEGGLAGETQYF,TGTGCCAGCAGCAAAGAAGGTGGACTAGCGGGAGAGACCCAGTACTTC
few,TRBJ1-5,TRBD1,TRBV28,CASRQPGRGGNQPQHF,TGTGCCAGCAGGCAACCGGGCAGGGGGGGGAATCAGCCCCAGCATTTT
.,TRBJ2-1,.,TRBV5-6,CASSLVLLLGNEQFF,TGTGCCAGCAGCTTGGTTTTACTATTGGGGAATGAGCAGTTCTTC
.,TRBJ2-3,.,TRBV7-9,CASSFKGTDTQYF,TGTGCCAGCAGCTTCAAGGGGACAGATACGCAGTATTTT
.,TRBJ2-2,TRBD2,TRBV7-2,CASSFLTTSRSTGELFF,TGTGCCAGCAGTTTCCTTACGACTAGCCGGAGCACCGGGGAGCTGTTTTTT
.,TRBJ1-1,TRBD1,TRBV7-3,CASSSQGANTEAFF,TGTGCCAGCAGCTCCCAGGGGGCGAACACTGAAGCTTTCTTT
.,TRBJ2-2,TRBD1,TRBV28,CASSKDRVGTGELFF,TGTGCCAGCAGTAAGGACAGGGTAGGCACCGGGGAGCTGTTTTTT
.,TRBJ2-7,.,TRBV28,CASSLTTYEQYF,TGTGCCAGCAGTCTGACTACCTACGAGCAGTACTTC
.,TRBJ1-1,.,TRBV19,CATRTNMNTEAFF,TGTGCCACTCGGACGAACATGAACACTGAAGCTTTCTTT
.,TRBJ2-7,TRBD1,TRBV4-1,CASSQTGFEQYF,TGCGCCAGCAGCCAGACAGGGTTCGAGCAGTACTTC
.,TRBJ2-5,TRBD2,TRBV27,CASSLGGGRRETQYF,TGTGCCAGCAGTTTGGGGGGAGGGCGGAGGGAGACCCAGTACTTC
few,TRBJ2-3,.,TRBV28,CASSFAGSTDTQYF,TGTGCCAGCAGTTTTGCAGGTAGCACAGATACGCAGTATTTT
.,TRBJ1-2,TRBD1,TRBV15,CATSNKLGGQVYRGYTF,TGTGCCACCAGCAATAAATTAGGAGGACAGGTATATCGGGGCTACACCTTC
once,TRBJ2-3,.,TRBV4-1,CASSQDLAGSTDTQYF,TGCGCCAGCAGCCAAGATTTGGCAGGGAGCACAGATACGCAGTATTTT
.,TRBJ2-7,.,TRBV27,CASSHVDRGHYEQYF,TGTGCCAGCAGCCACGTAGACCGAGGGCACTACGAGCAGTACTTC
few,TRBJ1-5,.,TRBV6-1,CASSEAPGVGNQPQHF,TGTGCCAGCAGTGAAGCGCCAGGGGTTGGCAATCAGCCCCAGCATTTT
once,TRBJ2-7,TRBD1,TRBV30,CAWNRDSISYEQYF,TGTGCCTGGAACCGGGACAGTATTTCCTACGAGCAGTACTTC
once,TRBJ2-5,.,TRBV18,CASSPRQAVETQYF,TGTGCCAGCTCACCACGACAAGCAGTGGAGACCCAGTACTTC
.,TRBJ2-2,.,TRBV27,CASSSIWSGELFF,TGTGCCAGCAGTTCCATTTGGAGCGGGGAGCTGTTTTTT
.,TRBJ1-1,.,TRBV29-1,CSALTSRRVEAFF,TGCAGCGCCCTGACCTCCCGACGGGTTGAAGCTTTCTTT
.,TRBJ2-5,.,TRBV5-1,CASSFRGLTGTQETQYF,TGCGCCAGCAGCTTTAGGGGTTTAACGGGCACGCAAGAGACCCAGTACTTC
few,TRBJ2-1,.,TRBV2,CASSDIAISSYNEQFF,TGTGCCAGCAGTGATATAGCGATCAGCTCCTACAATGAGCAGTTCTTC
.,TRBJ1-3,.,TRBV30,CAWRGDTAGNTIYF,TGTGCCTGGAGGGGAGACACGGCTGGAAACACCATATATTTT
once,TRBJ1-1,.,TRBV19,CASSIEPGTTEAFF,TGTGCCAGTAGTATAGAGCCAGGGACCACTGAAGCTTTCTTT
.,TRBJ2-1,.,TRBV21-1,CASSKRSSYNEQFF,TGTGCCAGCAGCAAGCGGAGCTCCTACAATGAGCAGTTCTTC
.,TRBJ2-7,.,TRBV4-1,CASSPVGGGYEQYF,TGCGCCAGTTCCCCGGTAGGGGGTGGTTACGAGCAGTACTTC
.,TRBJ1-1,.,TRBV4-1,CASSQEMNLGAEAFF,TGCGCCAGCAGCCAAGAAATGAACCTAGGGGCTGAAGCTTTCTTT
.,TRBJ2-5,TRBD1,TRBV28,CASRRGLVPQETQYF,TGTGCCAGCAGAAGGGGGCTAGTACCCCAAGAGACCCAGTACTTC